These T cell receptor beta chains were read from a single sample in a study of CD8 T cells in ankylosing spondylitis. TCRdb used MiXCR to reprocess the 5' RACE reads, holding one entry per CDR3 protein. This table has around 210,000 distinct CDR3 sequences, under 8.5% appearing once. The specimen sequenced was blood, either unsorted or a sorted T cell fraction (not recorded which). All receptors derive from a female donor with ankylosing spondylitis or in good health (not recorded which). Both conserved end residues are part of each CDR3. The order of the fields is CDR3 protein, CDR3 DNA, D gene, V gene, clone size, J gene. A D gene is named only where the DNA matches it firmly. Clone size is not always given. Where it is, it says once, few, many or a class for expanded clones.

CDR3: CASSPRTSGSATYNEQFF
DNA: TGTGCCAGCAGCCCCAGGACTAGCGGGAGTGCTACCTACAATGAGCAGTTCTTC
D: TRBD2
V: TRBV11-2
size: NA
J: TRBJ2-1

CDR3: CSARGGLLFSYNEQFF
DNA: TGCAGTGCTAGGGGCGGACTTCTCTTCTCCTACAATGAGCAGTTCTTC
D: NA
V: TRBV20-1
size: many
J: TRBJ2-1

CDR3: CATAGRYSYEQYF
DNA: TGTGCGACAGCGGGACGGTACTCCTACGAGCAGTACTTC
D: TRBD2
V: TRBV19
size: many
J: TRBJ2-7

CDR3: CASSLNRAHYGYTF
DNA: TGTGCCAGCAGTTTAAACAGGGCCCACTATGGCTACACCTTC
D: NA
V: TRBV27
size: many
J: TRBJ1-2

CDR3: CASSLTSGGLSNQPQHF
DNA: TGTGCCAGCAGTCTCACCTCGGGAGGTTTGAGCAATCAGCCCCAGCATTTT
D: NA
V: TRBV27
size: many
J: TRBJ1-5

CDR3: CATSDVAHNEQFF
DNA: TGTGCCACCAGTGACGTCGCGCACAATGAGCAGTTCTTC
D: NA
V: TRBV24-1
size: many
J: TRBJ2-1

CDR3: CASGPPQGHTEAFF
DNA: TGTGCTAGTGGACCCCCACAGGGACACACTGAAGCTTTCTTT
D: NA
V: TRBV12-5
size: few
J: TRBJ1-1

CDR3: CSARITTPGELFF
DNA: TGCAGTGCTAGAATTACTACGCCCGGGGAGCTGTTTTTT
D: NA
V: TRBV20-1
size: many
J: TRBJ2-2

CDR3: CASSYPYGNEQFF
DNA: TGTGCCAGCAGTTACCCATATGGCAATGAGCAGTTCTTC
D: NA
V: TRBV27
size: many
J: TRBJ2-1

CDR3: CASSDFDVYEQYF
DNA: TGTGCCAGCAGTGACTTTGACGTCTACGAGCAGTACTTC
D: NA
V: TRBV6-2/TRBV6-3
size: many
J: TRBJ2-7

CDR3: CASTGQGATNEKLFF
DNA: TGTGCCAGCACAGGACAGGGTGCAACTAATGAAAAACTGTTTTTT
D: TRBD1
V: TRBV28
size: NA
J: TRBJ1-4

CDR3: CSAAGAAGANVLTF
DNA: TGCAGCGCAGCGGGAGCTGCTGGGGCCAACGTCCTGACTTTC
D: TRBD2
V: TRBV29-1
size: many
J: TRBJ2-6

CDR3: CATSGTSGGYNEQFF
DNA: TGTGCCACCAGTGGGACTAGCGGGGGCTACAATGAGCAGTTCTTC
D: TRBD2
V: TRBV24-1
size: many
J: TRBJ2-1

CDR3: CASSFAGTSVALREQFF
DNA: TGCGCCAGCAGCTTTGCCGGGACTAGCGTTGCCCTGAGGGAGCAGTTCTTC
D: TRBD2
V: TRBV4-3
size: NA
J: TRBJ2-1

CDR3: CATSRELSGNQPQHF
DNA: TGTGCCACCAGCAGAGAGCTGAGTGGCAATCAGCCCCAGCATTTT
D: NA
V: TRBV15
size: few
J: TRBJ1-5

CDR3: CASSIDRVKQPQHF
DNA: TGTGCCAGCAGCATAGACAGGGTTAAGCAGCCCCAGCATTTT
D: TRBD1
V: TRBV7-9
size: many
J: TRBJ1-5

CDR3: CASSVYDSGNTDTQYF
DNA: TGTGCCAGCAGCGTATATGATAGCGGGAACACAGATACGCAGTATTTT
D: TRBD2
V: TRBV9
size: many
J: TRBJ2-3

CDR3: CASSSGPQNTEAFF
DNA: TGCGCCAGCAGCTCGGGACCGCAGAACACTGAAGCTTTCTTT
D: NA
V: TRBV5-1
size: many
J: TRBJ1-1

CDR3: CSVGGGSLNTQYF
DNA: TGCAGCGTTGGTGGCGGGAGCTTGAATACGCAGTATTTT
D: TRBD2
V: TRBV29-1
size: many
J: TRBJ2-3

CDR3: CSAGTSGGTYEQYF
DNA: TGCAGTGCCGGGACTAGCGGGGGAACCTACGAGCAGTACTTC
D: TRBD2
V: TRBV20-1
size: many
J: TRBJ2-7

CDR3: CASSQDRASSYGYTF
DNA: TGTGCCAGCAGCCAAGATAGGGCCAGCTCCTATGGCTACACCTTC
D: NA
V: TRBV3-1
size: NA
J: TRBJ1-2

CDR3: CASLSPTGPNYGYTF
DNA: TGTGCCAGCCTCTCCCCGACAGGGCCTAACTATGGCTACACCTTC
D: TRBD1
V: TRBV12-3/TRBV12-4
size: many
J: TRBJ1-2

CDR3: CASSAGIRTGELFF
DNA: TGTGCCAGCTCAGCGGGAATCCGCACCGGGGAGCTGTTTTTT
D: TRBD2
V: TRBV10-3
size: many
J: TRBJ2-2

CDR3: CASRPTNNQPQHF
DNA: TGTGCCAGCAGACCAACAAACAATCAGCCCCAGCATTTT
D: NA
V: TRBV2
size: many
J: TRBJ1-5

CDR3: CASSWTFGYTF
DNA: TGTGCCAGCAGTTGGACTTTCGGCTACACCTTC
D: NA
V: TRBV6-1
size: many
J: TRBJ1-2

CDR3: CASSVGGPTGELFF
DNA: TGTGCCAGCAGTGTTGGGGGACCCACCGGGGAGCTGTTTTTT
D: NA
V: TRBV6-1
size: few
J: TRBJ2-2

CDR3: CASSLFGLAETQYF
DNA: TGTGCCAGCAGCTTATTCGGGCTAGCGGAGACCCAGTACTTC
D: NA
V: TRBV7-6
size: many
J: TRBJ2-5

CDR3: CASSHLATVATGELFF
DNA: TGTGCCAGCAGCCATTTAGCGACAGTCGCAACCGGGGAGCTGTTTTTT
D: NA
V: TRBV3-1
size: many
J: TRBJ2-2

CDR3: CASRDGLSNQPQHF
DNA: TGTGCCAGCAGGGACGGTCTTAGCAATCAGCCCCAGCATTTT
D: NA
V: TRBV12-3/TRBV12-4
size: many
J: TRBJ1-5

CDR3: CASSQDLLAGGGETQYF
DNA: TGCGCCAGCAGCCAAGACCTACTAGCGGGAGGGGGAGAGACCCAGTACTTC
D: TRBD2
V: TRBV4-3
size: NA
J: TRBJ2-5

CDR3: CASSPLTGGDGKKLFF
DNA: TGCGCCAGCAGCCCGTTAACCGGAGGGGATGGGAAAAAACTGTTTTTT
D: NA
V: TRBV5-1
size: many
J: TRBJ1-4

CDR3: CASSGRGKPSAEKLFF
DNA: TGCGCCAGCAGCGGAAGGGGAAAACCCAGCGCTGAAAAACTGTTTTTT
D: NA
V: TRBV4-3
size: many
J: TRBJ1-4

CDR3: CASSGDHWETQYF
DNA: TGTGCCAGCAGTGGGGACCACTGGGAGACCCAGTACTTC
D: NA
V: TRBV7-2
size: few
J: TRBJ2-5

CDR3: CASSPRRANTGELFF
DNA: TGTGCCAGCAGCCCGAGGCGGGCGAACACCGGGGAGCTGTTTTTT
D: NA
V: TRBV11-2
size: few
J: TRBJ2-2